This T cell receptor beta chain emerged from a study of cytomegalovirus exposure and HLA in healthy donors. In germline, CDR1 is SGHNT, CDR2 YENEEA. The CDR3 contains 13 residues. V gave up 3 bases and J gave up 5 bases; unmatched junction bases: 4. In the PCR, 60 Vbeta and 13 Jbeta primers were used. Produced via immunoSEQ multiplex PCR; TCRdb's table is partial and in-frame only. The sample holds about 110,000 clones; about 79% are singletons and the top ten take about 2.5%. Sequenced sample: PBMCs. The chain combines TRBV11-3 with TRBJ2-7, with 7 bases identical to TRBD1. The clonotype was recovered from a man over 45 in good health and CMV-seropositive. CDR3 nucleotides: TGTGCCAGCAGCTTTGGGCAGGGGGACGAGCAGTACTTC. Its protein is CASSFGQGDEQYF.